The 21 T cell receptor beta chains reported below all come from one sample, sequenced in a study of shared clonotypes between healthy human individuals. Assay used: immunoSEQ multiplex PCR; TCRdb lists only in-frame clones, some missing. The data contain about 690,000 clones, 90% of them singletons. The sample taken for sequencing was memory CD8+ T cells from PBMCs. Subset described: CD45RO+ cells pooled with CCR7-negative TemRA cells. These receptors were obtained from a man aged 18-30 years in good health. Some clones in this sample may be carry-over from other donors' samples.

In regard to this clone: The junction differs from germline at one of its ends, possibly a read error. CDR3 sequence: CASSTGTSSSHEQYF. The CDR3 region has the DNA TGTGCCAGCAGCACCGGAACTAGTTCCTCCCACGAGCAGTACTTC. This chain joins TRBV7-8 and TRBJ2-7; possible D gene TRBD2, 5 bases. Germline CDR1 reads SGHVS; CDR2 reads FQNEAQ. CDR3 size: 15 residues.

V and J are TRBV18 and TRBJ2-7; D is unresolved. Trimming cost V 6 bases and J 3 bases, with 0 bases left between them. The germline V gene has CDR1 KGHSH and CDR2 LQKENI. This CDR3 region has 9 residues. In DNA, the CDR3 is TGTGCCAGCTCCTACGAGCAGTACTTC. It specifies CASSYEQYF. The full variable domain, with the rest looked up from reference TRBV18 and TRBJ2-7, is NAGVMQNPRHLVRRRGQEARLRCSPMKGHSHVYWYRQLPEEGLKFMVYLQKENIIDESGMPKERFSAEFPKEGPSILRIQQVVRGDSAAYFCASSYEQYFGPGTRLTVT.

The genes are TRBV10-3 and TRBJ2-6, with TRBD2 identical over 8 bases. The CDR3 sequence is 18 residues long. V trimming: 3 bases; J trimming: 0 bases; junction bases outside the gene matches: 7. Looked up from germline, CDR1 is ENHRY and CDR2 is SYGVKD. The chain's CDR3 is CAISDPSGSSSGANVLTF. In DNA form, the CDR3 reads TGTGCCATCAGTGACCCGAGCGGGAGTTCCTCTGGGGCCAACGTCCTGACTTTC.

The V gene is TRBV6-5, the J gene TRBJ2-7, with TRBD2 matching 9 bases. This CDR3 has 15 amino acids. The germline V gene has CDR1 MNHEY and CDR2 SVGAGI. The J segment lost 8 bases and the V segment lost 6 bases, leaving 14 bases of the junction unmatched. The CDR3 sequence is CASRQGWAGGPQQYF. DNA for the CDR3: TGTGCCAGCAGACAGGGTTGGGCGGGAGGGCCGCAGCAGTACTTC.

This chain uses TRBV28 with TRBJ1-4, with 8 nucleotides matching TRBD1. The length of the CDR3 is 15 residues. The V gene end was trimmed by 3 bases and the J gene end by 7 bases; junction bases not matched to a gene: 7. From germline, CDR1 is MDHEN and CDR2 SYDVKM. The CDR3 bases are TGTGCCAGCAGTTTCCTGACAGGGGTGGTTGAAAAACTGTTTTTT. This codes for CASSFLTGVVEKLFF.

About this clone itself: The same CDR3 also results from other DNA sequences found in this sample. The chain is built from TRBV6-5 and TRBJ2-7; the D is unclear. The CDR3 contains 13 residues. CDR1 is MNHEY, CDR2 SVGAGI, per germline. The V and J ends lost 2 bases and 1 base respectively, with 6 bases between them. This CDR3 reads CASSYAESYEQYF. In DNA, the CDR3 is TGTGCCAGCAGTTACGCCGAATCCTACGAGCAGTACTTC.

In the case of this clone: Additional DNA sequences in this sample encode the identical CDR3. The chain employs TRBV7-9 and TRBJ1-5; D remains unclear. Deletions cut 5 bases from V and 7 bases from J, with 9 bases between. The germline gives CDR1 SEHNR, CDR2 FQNEAQ (reference sequence). CDR3 size: 12 residues. Here the CDR3 reads CASSPGSQPQHF. As DNA, the CDR3 is TGTGCCAGCAGCCCTGGGAGCCAGCCCCAGCATTTT.

V and J are TRBV15 and TRBJ2-2; 8 positions match TRBD2. With 1 base clipped from V and 6 bases from J, the junction kept 10 bases outside the gene matches. Germline values: CDR1 LNHNV, CDR2 YYDKDF (reference sequence). The CDR3 contains 17 residues. The CDR3 DNA reads as TGTGCCACCAGCAGAGGGGGATCACGGCGGGAGGCCGGGGAGCTGTTTTTT. Translated, it gives CATSRGGSRREAGELFF. The full variable domain, its missing parts supplied by reference TRBV15 and TRBJ2-2, is DAMVIQNPRYQVTQFGKPVTLSCSQTLNHNVMYWYQQKSSQAPKLLFHYYDKDFNNEADTPDNFQSRRPNTSFCFLDIRSPGLGDTAMYLCATSRGGSRREAGELFFGEGSRLTVL.

This chain joins TRBV27 and TRBJ2-5; the match to TRBD2 covers 11 bases. V was clipped by 6 bases and J by 5 bases; unmatched bases: 17. Germline V gene sequence: CDR1 MNHEY, CDR2 SMNVEV (reference sequence). This CDR3 comprises 18 residues. CDR3 nucleotides: TGTGCCAGCAGCCCACTCCTCAACATAGCGGGAGGGATGGAGACCCAGTACTTC. This sequence encodes CASSPLLNIAGGMETQYF.

The chain couples TRBV4-1 to TRBJ1-1; TRBD1 agrees at 11 bases. The germline V gene has CDR1 MGHRA and CDR2 YSYEKL. CDR3 size: 13 residues. V was clipped by 3 bases and J by 8 bases; unmatched bases: 2. Here the CDR3 reads CASSQDRGLEAFF. DNA for the CDR3: TGCGCCAGCAGCCAGGACAGGGGGCTGGAAGCTTTCTTT.

The chain carries TRBV2 and TRBJ2-7, with 12 bases identical to TRBD2. There are 16 residues in the CDR3. Per germline, CDR1 SNHLY and CDR2 FYNNEI. Germline trimming cut 4 bases from V and 2 bases from J; bases unmatched to any gene: 6. This CDR3 reads CASSVGWTSGTYEQYF. The CDR3 DNA reads TGTGCCAGCAGTGTCGGTTGGACTAGCGGGACCTACGAGCAGTACTTC.

This clone was detected only once. The chain carries TRBV15 and TRBJ2-1; 7 nucleotides align to TRBD1. Germline V lookup: CDR1 LNHNV, CDR2 YYDKDF (reference sequence). This CDR3 contains 16 residues. V shed 0 bases, J shed 2 bases, and the junction held 4 bases outside the gene matches. The CDR3 spells CATSRDRGTPYNEQFF. The CDR3 DNA follows: TGTGCCACCAGCAGAGACAGGGGGACGCCCTACAATGAGCAGTTCTTC.

The V gene is TRBV11-2, the J gene TRBJ2-7; 7 bases match TRBD2. The CDR3 is made up of 15 amino acids. CDR1 is SGHAT and CDR2 is FQNNGV in the germline V gene. V was clipped by 5 bases and J by 3 bases; unmatched bases: 10. The CDR3 coding sequence is TGTGCCAGCAGCCCCGGGGCGGGAGTCTTCTACGAGCAGTACTTC. This translates into CASSPGAGVFYEQYF.

The chain uses TRBV19 and TRBJ2-3; the match to TRBD1 covers 7 bases. The CDR3 is 14 amino acids. J gave up 4 bases and V 3 bases, and 4 bases lay outside the gene matches. Germline lookup yields CDR1 LNHDA and CDR2 SQIVND (reference sequence). In DNA form, the CDR3 reads TGTGCCAGTAGTATCAACAGGGGAGCAGATACGCAGTATTTT. Protein product: CASSINRGADTQYF.

This clone was seen more than once but under ten times. This chain connects TRBV6-1 to TRBJ2-2; D might be TRBD1 (6 bases). The CDR3 has 15 amino acids. CDR1 is MNHNS and CDR2 is SASEGT in the germline V gene. Deletions cut 7 bases from V and 7 bases from J, with 19 bases between. CDR3 residues: CASIRGYRDGGELFF. CDR3 DNA sequence: TGTGCCAGCATCCGAGGATACAGGGACGGCGGGGAGCTGTTTTTT.

This sequence joins TRBV7-9 and TRBJ2-1; TRBD2 matches at 8 bases. Germline V gene sequence: CDR1 SEHNR, CDR2 FQNEAQ (reference sequence). The CDR3 covers 13 residues. V lost 8 bases and J lost 7; bases outside the gene matches: 7. As DNA, the CDR3 is TGTGCCAGCTCGGACGGGAGGGATAATGAGCAGTTCTTC. It specifies CASSDGRDNEQFF.

This sequence joins TRBV19 and TRBJ2-7; tentative D call: TRBD2 (6 bases). Germline CDR1 reads LNHDA; CDR2 reads SQIVND (reference sequence). The CDR3 totals 14 residues. Trimming took 4 bases from V and 1 from J, leaving 11 bases between them. This CDR3 reads CASSRGTLSYEQYF. CDR3 nucleotide sequence: TGTGCCAGTAGTAGGGGGACTCTTTCCTACGAGCAGTACTTC. Variable domain in full (rest from reference TRBV19 and TRBJ2-7): DGGITQSPKYLFRKEGQNVTLSCEQNLNHDAMYWYRQDPGQGLRLIYYSQIVNDFQKGDIAEGYSVSREKKESFPLTVTSAQKNPTAFYLCASSRGTLSYEQYFGPGTRLTVT.

V usage is TRBV4-3 and J usage is TRBJ2-2; 8 bases agree with TRBD1. V trimming: 0 bases; J trimming: 0 bases; junction bases outside the gene matches: 6. CDR1 and CDR2 (germline): LGHNA, YSLEER. The CDR3 has 18 amino acids. The CDR3 is CASSQDTSGGPNTGELFF. In nucleotides, the CDR3 is TGCGCCAGCAGCCAAGATACATCAGGGGGCCCGAACACCGGGGAGCTGTTTTTT.

The gene calls are TRBV9 and TRBJ2-1, with D maybe TRBD1 (5 bases). Trimming took off 3 bases at V and 4 bases at J, with 14 bases between the two ends. The germline V gene has CDR1 SGDLS and CDR2 YYNGEE. CDR3 length: 15 residues. In nucleotides, the CDR3 is TGTGCCAGCAGCGAGGGGCGAGGTGGTTACAATGAGCAGTTCTTC. Translation gives CASSEGRGGYNEQFF.

The chain employs TRBV6-6 and TRBJ2-1, with 8 bases aligning to TRBD1. The ends lost 4 bases at V and 7 bases at J; junction bases unmatched: 6. The CDR3 covers 14 residues. The germline V gene has CDR1 MNHNY and CDR2 SVGAGI (reference sequence). The CDR3 sequence is CASSSGQGLNEQFF. The CDR3 DNA sequence: TGTGCCAGCAGTTCCGGACAGGGCTTGAATGAGCAGTTCTTC.

CDR3 sequence (DNA): TGTGCCAGTAGTCTAAACCCCTCTAGCGGGAGTGCAGATACGCAGTATTTT. It is translated as CASSLNPSSGSADTQYF. The V gene is TRBV19, the J gene TRBJ2-3; TRBD2 matches at 10 bases. Looked up from germline, CDR1 is LNHDA and CDR2 is SQIVND (reference sequence). This CDR3 has 17 amino acids. V dropped 5 bases and J dropped 4; count of bases not matched to a gene: 12.